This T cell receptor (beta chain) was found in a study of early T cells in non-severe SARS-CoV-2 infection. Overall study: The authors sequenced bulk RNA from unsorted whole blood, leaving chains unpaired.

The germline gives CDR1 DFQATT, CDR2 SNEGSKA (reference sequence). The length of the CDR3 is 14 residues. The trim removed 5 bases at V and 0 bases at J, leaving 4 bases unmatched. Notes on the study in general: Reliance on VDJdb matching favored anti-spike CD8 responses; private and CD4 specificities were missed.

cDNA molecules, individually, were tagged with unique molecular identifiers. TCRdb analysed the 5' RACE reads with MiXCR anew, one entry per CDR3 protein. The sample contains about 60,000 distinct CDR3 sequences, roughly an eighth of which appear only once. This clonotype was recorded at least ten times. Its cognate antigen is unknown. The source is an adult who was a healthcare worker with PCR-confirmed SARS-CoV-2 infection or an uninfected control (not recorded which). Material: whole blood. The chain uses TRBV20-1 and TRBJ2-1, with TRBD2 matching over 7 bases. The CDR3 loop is CSAPLAGSYNEQFF. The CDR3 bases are TGCAGTGCTCCCTTAGCGGGCTCCTACAATGAGCAGTTCTTC.